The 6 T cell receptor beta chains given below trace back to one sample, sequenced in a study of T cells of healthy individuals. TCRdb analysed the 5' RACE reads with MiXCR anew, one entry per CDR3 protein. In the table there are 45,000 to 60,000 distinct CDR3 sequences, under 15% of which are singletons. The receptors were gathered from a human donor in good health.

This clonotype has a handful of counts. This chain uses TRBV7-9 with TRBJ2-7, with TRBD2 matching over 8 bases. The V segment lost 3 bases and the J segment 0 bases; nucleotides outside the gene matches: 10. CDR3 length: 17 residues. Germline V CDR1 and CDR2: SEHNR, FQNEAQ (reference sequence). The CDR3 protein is CASSFDPLGGASYEQYF. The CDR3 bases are TGTGCCAGCAGCTTTGATCCCCTCGGGGGGGCCTCCTACGAGCAGTACTTC.

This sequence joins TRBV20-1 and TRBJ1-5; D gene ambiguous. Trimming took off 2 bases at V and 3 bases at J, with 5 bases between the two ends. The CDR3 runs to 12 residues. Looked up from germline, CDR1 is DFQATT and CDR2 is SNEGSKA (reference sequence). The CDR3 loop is CSARKTNQPQHF. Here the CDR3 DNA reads TGCAGTGCTAGAAAGACCAATCAGCCCCAGCATTTT.

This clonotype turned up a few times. The CDR3: CASSGGGSNEKLFF. The CDR3 DNA is TGTGCCAGCAGTGGGGGGGGATCTAATGAAAAACTGTTTTTT. The chain has TRBV9 and TRBJ1-4, with a weak D call TRBD1 (5 bases). From germline, CDR1 is SGDLS and CDR2 YYNGEE. Trimming pared 5 bases from V and 3 bases from J, leaving 11 bases between. CDR3 length: 14 amino acids.

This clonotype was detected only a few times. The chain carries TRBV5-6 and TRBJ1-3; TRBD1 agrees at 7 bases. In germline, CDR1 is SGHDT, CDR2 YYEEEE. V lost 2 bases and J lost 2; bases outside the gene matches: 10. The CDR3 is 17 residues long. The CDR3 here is CASSLNGQDRTGNTIYF. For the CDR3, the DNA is TGTGCCAGCAGCTTAAACGGACAGGATAGAACTGGAAACACCATATATTTT.

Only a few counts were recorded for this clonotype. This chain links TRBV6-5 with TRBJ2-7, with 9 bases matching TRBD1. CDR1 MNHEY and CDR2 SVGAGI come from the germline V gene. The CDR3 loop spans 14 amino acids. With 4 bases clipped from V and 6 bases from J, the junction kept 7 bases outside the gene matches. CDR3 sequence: CASSLGQGFGEQYF. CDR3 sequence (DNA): TGTGCCAGCAGTTTGGGACAGGGCTTCGGCGAGCAGTACTTC.

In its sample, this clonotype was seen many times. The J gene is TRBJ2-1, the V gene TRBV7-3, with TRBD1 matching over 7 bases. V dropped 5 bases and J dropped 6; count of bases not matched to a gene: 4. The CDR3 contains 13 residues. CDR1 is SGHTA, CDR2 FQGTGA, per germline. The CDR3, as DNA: TGTGCCAGCAGCCCCGCAGGGGGCAATGAGCAGTTCTTC. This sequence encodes CASSPAGGNEQFF.